The entry below describes one T cell receptor (beta chain). The entry originates in a study of T cells after yellow fever vaccination. V lost 6 bases, J lost 4 bases, and 18 bases lay in between. The CDR3 length is 15 residues. MiXCR was run by TCRdb on the 5' RACE reads, yielding one entry per CDR3 protein. The sample includes approximately 300,000 distinct CDR3 sequences, 6.8% of them seen just once. The input for sequencing was PBMCs, taken about 41 days after the first yellow fever vaccination. The TCR sequence derives from a young man who received the YFV17D yellow fever vaccine. The chain uses TRBV12-3 or TRBV12-4 and TRBJ1-2; D possibly corresponds to TRBD1 (6 bases). The CDR3 coding sequence is TGTGCCAGCAGCCCTGGTCGGGGGCAAATCTATGGCTACACCTTC. Translating gives CASSPGRGQIYGYTF.